This T cell receptor (beta chain) originates from a study of blood T cell repertoires in COVID-19. Study at large: Sample material is recorded as cDNA or gDNA derived from T cells, B-cell-depleted T cells, or PBMCs.

Authors' methods: Researchers report that nucleated cell counts were estimated from reference gene primer amplification. Libraries were prepared by immunoSEQ multiplex PCR; TCRdb keeps only in-frame clonotypes and omits some of them. V, J and clone size are those of that table, while D and trimming were read from the DNA. This sample has about 78,000 clones, with around 90% found just once. Trimming took 4 bases from V and 4 from J, leaving 12 bases between them. This CDR3 is 14 amino acids long. Germline V CDR1 and CDR2: KGHSH, LQKENI. Specimen: peripheral blood. The chain couples TRBV18 to TRBJ2-3, with D perhaps matching TRBD1 (6 bases). The receptor's source is a woman of 80 years or more with acute or convalescent COVID-19. The CDR3 loop is CASSRGPSSDTQYF. The DNA of the CDR3 is TGTGCCAGCTCACGGGGGCCTAGTTCAGATACGCAGTATTTT.